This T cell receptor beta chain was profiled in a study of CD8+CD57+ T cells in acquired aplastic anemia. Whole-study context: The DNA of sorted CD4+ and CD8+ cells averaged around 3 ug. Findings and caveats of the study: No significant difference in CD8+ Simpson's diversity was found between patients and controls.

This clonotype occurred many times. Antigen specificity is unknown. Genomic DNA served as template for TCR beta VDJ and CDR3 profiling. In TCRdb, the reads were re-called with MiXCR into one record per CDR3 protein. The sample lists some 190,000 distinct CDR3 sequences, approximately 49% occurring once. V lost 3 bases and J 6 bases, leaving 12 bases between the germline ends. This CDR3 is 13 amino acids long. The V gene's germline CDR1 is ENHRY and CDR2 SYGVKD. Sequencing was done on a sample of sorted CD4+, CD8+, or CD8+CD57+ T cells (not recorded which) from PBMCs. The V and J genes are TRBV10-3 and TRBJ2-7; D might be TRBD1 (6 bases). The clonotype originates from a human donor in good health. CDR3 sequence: CAISEQGLAEQYF. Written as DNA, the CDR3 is TGTGCCATCAGTGAACAGGGCCTCGCCGAGCAGTACTTC.